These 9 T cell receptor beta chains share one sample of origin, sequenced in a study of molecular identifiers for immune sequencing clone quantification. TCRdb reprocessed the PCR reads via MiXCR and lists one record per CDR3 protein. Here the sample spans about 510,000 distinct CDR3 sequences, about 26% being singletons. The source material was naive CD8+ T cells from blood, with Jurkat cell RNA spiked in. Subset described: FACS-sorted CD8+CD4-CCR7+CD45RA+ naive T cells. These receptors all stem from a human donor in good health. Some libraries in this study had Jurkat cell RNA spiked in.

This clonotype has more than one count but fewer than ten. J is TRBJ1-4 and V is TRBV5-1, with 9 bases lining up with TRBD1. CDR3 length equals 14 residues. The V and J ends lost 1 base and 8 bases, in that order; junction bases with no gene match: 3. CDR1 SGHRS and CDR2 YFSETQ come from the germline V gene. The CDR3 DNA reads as TGCGCCAGCAGCTTGTGGACAGGGGAAGAAAAACTGTTTTTT. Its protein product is CASSLWTGEEKLFF.

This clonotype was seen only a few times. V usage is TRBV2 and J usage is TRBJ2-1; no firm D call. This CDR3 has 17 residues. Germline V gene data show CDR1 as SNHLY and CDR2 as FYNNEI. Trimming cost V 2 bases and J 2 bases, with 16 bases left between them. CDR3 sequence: CASSEPARRKTYNEQFF. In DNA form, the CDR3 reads TGTGCCAGCAGTGAACCCGCCAGAAGAAAAACCTACAATGAGCAGTTCTTC.

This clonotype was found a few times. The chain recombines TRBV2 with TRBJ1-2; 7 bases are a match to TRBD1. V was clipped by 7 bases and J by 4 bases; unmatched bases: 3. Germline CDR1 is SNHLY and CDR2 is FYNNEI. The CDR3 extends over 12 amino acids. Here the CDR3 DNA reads TGTGCCAGCATCCGGGACAGCTATGGCTACACCTTC. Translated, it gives CASIRDSYGYTF.

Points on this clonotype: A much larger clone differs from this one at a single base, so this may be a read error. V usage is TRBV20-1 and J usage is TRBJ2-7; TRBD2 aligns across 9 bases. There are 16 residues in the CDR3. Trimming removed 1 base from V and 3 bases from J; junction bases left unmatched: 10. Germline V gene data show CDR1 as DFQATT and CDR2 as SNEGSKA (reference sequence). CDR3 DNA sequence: TGCAGTGCTAGAGGACCTAGCGGGGCCGCACTCTACGAGCAGTACTTC. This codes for CSARGPSGAALYEQYF.

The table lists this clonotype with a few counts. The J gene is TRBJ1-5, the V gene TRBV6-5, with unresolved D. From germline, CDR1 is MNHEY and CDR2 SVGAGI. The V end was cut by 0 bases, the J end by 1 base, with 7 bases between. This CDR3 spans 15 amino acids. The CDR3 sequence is CASSYSTQSNQPQHF. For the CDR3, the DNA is TGTGCCAGCAGTTACTCGACACAGAGCAATCAGCCCCAGCATTTT.

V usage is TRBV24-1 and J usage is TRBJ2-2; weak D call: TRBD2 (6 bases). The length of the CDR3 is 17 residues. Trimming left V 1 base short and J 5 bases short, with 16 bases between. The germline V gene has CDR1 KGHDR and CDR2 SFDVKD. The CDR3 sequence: CATSDFDRGTLTGELFF. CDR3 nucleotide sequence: TGTGCCACCAGTGATTTTGATCGCGGGACCCTTACCGGGGAGCTGTTTTTT.

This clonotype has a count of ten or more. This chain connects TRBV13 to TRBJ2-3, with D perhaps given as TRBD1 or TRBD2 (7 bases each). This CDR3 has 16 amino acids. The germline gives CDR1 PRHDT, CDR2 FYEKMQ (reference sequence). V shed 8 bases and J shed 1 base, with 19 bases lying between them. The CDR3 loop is CASRAGGAIGTDTQYF. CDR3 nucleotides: TGTGCCAGCCGCGCAGGGGGGGCTATAGGCACAGATACGCAGTATTTT.

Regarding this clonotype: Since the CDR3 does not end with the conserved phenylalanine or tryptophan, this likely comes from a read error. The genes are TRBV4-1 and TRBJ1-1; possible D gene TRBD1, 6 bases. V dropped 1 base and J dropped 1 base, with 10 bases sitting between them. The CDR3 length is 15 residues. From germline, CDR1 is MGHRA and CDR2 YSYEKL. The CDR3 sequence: CASSQVGGPNTEAFL. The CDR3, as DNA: TGCGCCAGCAGCCAAGTGGGGGGCCCGAACACTGAAGCTTTCCTT.

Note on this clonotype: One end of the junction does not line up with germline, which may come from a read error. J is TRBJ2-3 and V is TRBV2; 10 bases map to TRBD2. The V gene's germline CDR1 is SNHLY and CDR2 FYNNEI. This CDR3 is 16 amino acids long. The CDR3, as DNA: TGTGCCAGCAGTGACAGGACTAGCGGACACACAGATACGCGGTATTTT. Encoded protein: CASSDRTSGHTDTRYF.